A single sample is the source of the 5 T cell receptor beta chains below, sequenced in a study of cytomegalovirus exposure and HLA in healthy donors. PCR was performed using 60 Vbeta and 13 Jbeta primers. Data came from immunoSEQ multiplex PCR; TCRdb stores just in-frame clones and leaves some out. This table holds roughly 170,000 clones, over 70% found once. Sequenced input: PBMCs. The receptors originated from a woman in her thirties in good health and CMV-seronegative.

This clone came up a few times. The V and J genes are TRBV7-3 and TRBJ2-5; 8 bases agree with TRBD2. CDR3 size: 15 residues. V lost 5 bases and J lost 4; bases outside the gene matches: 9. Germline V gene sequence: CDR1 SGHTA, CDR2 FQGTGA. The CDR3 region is CASSVSGRMTETQYF. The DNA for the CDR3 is TGTGCCAGCAGCGTCAGCGGGAGAATGACAGAGACCCAGTACTTC.

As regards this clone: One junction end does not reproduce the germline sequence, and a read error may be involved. The CDR3: CSSSLLGATEAFF. The CDR3 DNA is TGTTCCAGCAGCTTACTTGGGGCCACTGAAGCTTTCTTT. This chain links TRBV7-9 with TRBJ1-1; the D gene is possibly TRBD1 (5 bases). Germline lookup yields CDR1 SEHNR and CDR2 FQNEAQ (reference sequence). The CDR3 has 13 residues. Together with reference TRBV7-9 and TRBJ1-1, the CDR3 gives the full variable domain: DTGVSQNPRHKITKRGQNVTFRCDPISEHNRLYWYRQTLGQGPEFLTYFQNEAQLEKSRLLSDRFSAERPKGSFSTLEIQRTEQGDSAMYLCSSSLLGATEAFFGQGTRLTVV.

The CDR3 spells CATSRDGDRTYEQYF. CDR3 DNA: TGTGCCACCAGCAGAGATGGCGACAGAACCTACGAGCAGTACTTC. The genes are TRBV15 and TRBJ2-7, with D perhaps matching TRBD1 (5 bases). Trimming cost V 0 bases and J 2 bases, with 11 bases left between them. CDR1 is LNHNV, CDR2 YYDKDF, per germline (reference sequence). The CDR3 sequence is 15 residues long. The variable domain in full, with the rest retrieved from reference TRBV15 and TRBJ2-7, is DAMVIQNPRYQVTQFGKPVTLSCSQTLNHNVMYWYQQKSSQAPKLLFHYYDKDFNNEADTPDNFQSRRPNTSFCFLDIRSPGLGDTAMYLCATSRDGDRTYEQYFGPGTRLTVT.

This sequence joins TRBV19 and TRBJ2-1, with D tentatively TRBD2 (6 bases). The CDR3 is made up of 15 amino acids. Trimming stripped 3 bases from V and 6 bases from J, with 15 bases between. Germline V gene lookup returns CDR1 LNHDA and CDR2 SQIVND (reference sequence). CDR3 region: CASSIKAGLTNEQFF. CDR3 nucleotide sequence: TGTGCCAGTAGTATCAAAGCAGGACTAACCAATGAGCAGTTCTTC.

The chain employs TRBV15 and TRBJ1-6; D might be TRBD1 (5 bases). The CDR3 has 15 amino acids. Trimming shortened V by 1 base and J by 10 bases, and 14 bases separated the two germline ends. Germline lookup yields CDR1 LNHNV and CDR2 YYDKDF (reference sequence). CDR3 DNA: TGTGCCACCAGCAGAGTGGGGCCCCACGAGTCACCCCTCCACTTT. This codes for CATSRVGPHESPLHF.